This T cell receptor beta chain emerged from a study of blood T cell repertoires in COVID-19. Study context: From the United States, Italy and Spain came samples of acute and convalescent COVID-19.

Clones were sequenced by immunoSEQ multiplex PCR, and TCRdb holds only the in-frame ones, with some missing. The sample shows about 320,000 clones, 88% of them seen only once. The germline CDR1 and CDR2 sequences are KGHSH and LQKENI. This CDR3 has 15 residues. Trimming took off 6 bases at V and 0 bases at J, with 11 bases between the two ends. The chain couples TRBV18 to TRBJ1-4; D gene unclear. Sequencing was done on a sample of peripheral blood. This receptor was identified in a woman aged 25-40 years with COVID-19, enrolled during active disease. The CDR3 sequence is CASSHSRATNEKLFF. For the CDR3, the DNA is TGTGCCAGCTCGCACAGCCGTGCAACTAATGAAAAACTGTTTTTT.